The present entry profiles one T cell receptor (beta chain) with its context. Its antigen has not been determined. The record has no base qualities; no much larger clone is one base away. Including cysteine and phenylalanine, the CDR3 has 15 amino acids. Kept here is only the CDR3 DNA, which spans 45 bases and is read in frame from base 1. V has 6 bases trimmed and J has 6 bases trimmed; junction bases matching no gene number 9. This sample was taken from a study of response to subunit inactivated influenza vaccine listed by TCRdb under 2018. Regarding the study in general: Deep quantitative T cell receptor repertoire profiling was used in the study to track responses to a trivalent subunit inactivated influenza vaccine.

Overall study outcomes, separate from this receptor: It was suggested by the authors that each seasonal influenza vaccination may recruit only a limited number of new T cells.

The library was made by RT-PCR. The sequencer was an Illumina HiSeq 2500. TCRdb trimmed the raw reads at Q25, called clones with MiXCR and kept productive beta chains. Rows with one shared CDR3 protein collapse into an entry with the most common genes and DNA. In all, the sample holds hundreds of thousands of distinct CDR3 sequences, and 16% of those were seen once. The ten most abundant clones make up less than 4% of the sample. This clonotype was sampled from a man in his fifties or sixties who received an inactivated influenza vaccine. Donor details come from another sample of the same person, matched by shared clones. This specimen consisted of CD4+ T cells sorted from PBMCs, obtained less than 30 months after vaccination. Recombination connected TRBV12-3 or TRBV12-4 to TRBJ1-5, and TRBD1 matches 9 of the central bases. The sequenced DNA is TGTGCCAGCAGCCAGGACAGGGGAAGAAGTCAGCCCCAGCATTTT. Translated, it gives CASSQDRGRSQPQHF.